These 25 T cell receptor beta chains share one sample of origin, sequenced in a study of blood T cell repertoires in COVID-19. Only in-frame clones appear in the TCRdb table, and some are missing; sequencing was by immunoSEQ multiplex PCR. This sample yields approximately 97,000 clones, of which 80% to 90% are seen a single time; approximately 19% belongs to the top ten. Material: peripheral blood. These receptors came from an elderly woman with acute or convalescent COVID-19.

The chain joins TRBV29-1 to TRBJ2-3; 8 positions agree with TRBD2. J lost 0 bases, V lost 1 base, and 6 bases had no gene match. Germline lookup yields CDR1 SQVTM and CDR2 ANQGSEA. The CDR3 is 16 amino acids. CDR3 bases: TGCAGCGTTGAAGTCGGGGGGGGTTTAAGCACAGATACGCAGTATTTT. Protein: CSVEVGGGLSTDTQYF.

This clone showed up just once. The chain uses TRBV23-1 and TRBJ1-4, with 7 bases aligning to TRBD1. TRBV23-1 is an ORF for which the function is uncertain. With 2 bases clipped from V and 4 bases from J, the junction kept 10 bases outside the gene matches. This CDR3 is built from 17 residues. The CDR3 nucleotides read TGCGCCAGCAGTCAAGAGCCGCGCCACAGGGGTAATGAAAAACTGTTTTTT. Protein sequence: CASSQEPRHRGNEKLFF.

The V and J genes are TRBV7-9 and TRBJ2-5; D is possibly TRBD1 (6 bases). With 1 base removed from V and 3 bases from J, the gap between germline ends came to 18 bases. Germline V gene data show CDR1 as SEHNR and CDR2 as FQNEAQ (reference sequence). This CDR3 is 17 amino acids long. The DNA of the CDR3 is TGTGCCAGCAGCTTAGGGTGGACAGACCACATTGAAGAGACCCAGTACTTC. It yields the protein CASSLGWTDHIEETQYF.

The genes are TRBV11-2 and TRBJ2-1, with a possible D match to TRBD1 (6 bases). The CDR3 is made up of 12 amino acids. Germline V gives CDR1 SGHAT, CDR2 FQNNGV. V was clipped by 0 bases and J by 12 bases, with 9 bases between them. CDR3 nucleotides: TGTGCCAGCAGCTTAGATCAGGGGCGGCAGTTCTTC. It yields the protein CASSLDQGRQFF.

The chain links TRBV5-4 to TRBJ1-2; 8 nucleotides match TRBD1. The CDR3 has 15 amino acids. V dropped 4 bases and J dropped 3; count of bases not matched to a gene: 8. The germline CDR1 and CDR2 sequences are SGHNT and YYREEE (reference sequence). The CDR3 region is CASSSGQGAYYGYTF. CDR3 in DNA: TGTGCCAGCAGCAGTGGACAGGGCGCGTACTATGGCTACACCTTC.

The J gene is TRBJ2-5, the V gene TRBV24-1; TRBD2 matches at 8 bases. V lost 2 bases, J lost 4 bases, and 5 bases stayed unmatched. CDR3 length: 15 residues. Germline CDR1 KGHDR, CDR2 SFDVKD. The CDR3 is CATSDSRAGVETQYF. CDR3 nucleotide sequence: TGTGCCACCAGTGATTCAAGAGCGGGGGTAGAGACCCAGTACTTC.

The chain employs TRBV7-9 and TRBJ2-3, with a weak D call TRBD1 (6 bases). This CDR3 has 14 amino acids. The germline V gene has CDR1 SEHNR and CDR2 FQNEAQ (reference sequence). Trimming cost V 1 base and J 6 bases, with 11 bases left between them. The CDR3 DNA is TGTGCCAGCAGCTTAGTGGCGAGGGGGGATACGCAGTATTTT. Amino acid sequence: CASSLVARGDTQYF. The complete variable domain, with remaining parts taken from reference TRBV7-9 and TRBJ2-3, reads DTGVSQNPRHKITKRGQNVTFRCDPISEHNRLYWYRQTLGQGPEFLTYFQNEAQLEKSRLLSDRFSAERPKGSFSTLEIQRTEQGDSAMYLCASSLVARGDTQYFGPGTRLTVL.

This clone was seen only once. This chain connects TRBV7-9 to TRBJ1-1; 7 bases map to TRBD1. The V gene end was trimmed by 1 base and the J gene end by 4 bases; junction bases not matched to a gene: 3. Germline CDR1 reads SEHNR; CDR2 reads FQNEAQ (reference sequence). The CDR3 contains 14 residues. As DNA, the CDR3 is TGTGCCAGCAGCTTAGACAGGGGCGGCACTGAAGCTTTCTTT. Its translation is CASSLDRGGTEAFF.

This sequence joins TRBV5-1 and TRBJ1-2, with unresolved D. V was pared by 0 bases and J by 4 bases, with 7 bases between. CDR1 is SGHRS and CDR2 is YFSETQ in the germline V gene. This CDR3 is 13 amino acids long. CDR3 amino acids: CASSLGRGYGYTF. The CDR3, as DNA: TGCGCCAGCAGCTTGGGGAGAGGCTATGGCTACACCTTC.

Here the CDR3 reads CASSQLGQSQETQYF. The CDR3 DNA sequence: TGCGCCAGCAGCCAATTGGGACAGAGCCAAGAGACCCAGTACTTC. This chain links TRBV4-1 with TRBJ2-5; 7 bases map to TRBD1. The CDR3 has 15 amino acids. Trimming cost V 2 bases and J 1 base; bases outside gene matches: 4. In germline, CDR1 is MGHRA, CDR2 YSYEKL.

The chain recombines TRBV5-6 with TRBJ1-5; D call uncertain. The CDR3 covers 15 residues. Germline V CDR1 and CDR2: SGHDT, YYEEEE. Trimming removed 2 bases at V and 3 bases at J, with 12 bases between. CDR3 DNA: TGTGCCAGCAGCTTTCTCGGCAGGCCCAATCAGCCCCAGCATTTT. It yields the protein CASSFLGRPNQPQHF. Drawing the rest from reference TRBV5-6 and TRBJ1-5, the complete variable domain is DAGVTQSPTHLIKTRGQQVTLRCSPKSGHDTVSWYQQALGQGPQFIFQYYEEEERQRGNFPDRFSGHQFPNYSSELNVNALLLGDSALYLCASSFLGRPNQPQHFGDGTRLSIL.

This chain connects TRBV6-1 to TRBJ1-6; the match to TRBD1 covers 9 bases. V was clipped by 3 bases and J by 7 bases; unmatched bases: 4. Germline CDR1 MNHNS, CDR2 SASEGT. CDR3 length: 15 residues. Written as DNA, the CDR3 is TGTGCCAGCAGTGATTCAGGACAGGGGAATTCACCCCTCCACTTT. Residues: CASSDSGQGNSPLHF.

The chain links TRBV2 to TRBJ2-7, with a tentative D call TRBD2 (5 bases). Trimming stripped 2 bases from V and 6 bases from J, with 8 bases between. Germline-derived CDR1 and CDR2 are SNHLY and FYNNEI. The CDR3 loop spans 12 amino acids. CDR3 nucleotide sequence: TGTGCCAGCAGTGAATCGAGGGTCGAGCAGTACTTC. It yields the protein CASSESRVEQYF.

This clone has just one count. CDR3 in amino acids: CASSPRGTGGSLPFYGYTF. The CDR3 nucleotides are TGTGCCAGCTCACCACGGGGGACAGGGGGCTCTCTTCCTTTCTATGGCTACACCTTC. The chain recombines TRBV18 with TRBJ1-2; 12 bases fit TRBD1. Losses at the gene ends were 1 base for V and 4 bases for J; bases not matched to a gene: 13. Germline V gene data show CDR1 as KGHSH and CDR2 as LQKENI. The CDR3 covers 19 residues.

The rearrangement links TRBV3-1 (or the pseudogene TRBV3-2) to TRBJ2-7; tentatively, D is TRBD1 (6 bases). This CDR3 is 15 amino acids long. Looked up from germline, CDR1 is LGHDT and CDR2 is YNNKEL (reference sequence). With 1 base removed from V and 0 bases from J, the gap between germline ends came to 10 bases. CDR3 DNA: TGTGCCAGCAGCCAAGGGACAGCGAGCTCCTACGAGCAGTACTTC. Translation: CASSQGTASSYEQYF.

This clone appeared once. The chain has TRBV19 and TRBJ2-2; possibly TRBD2 for D (5 bases). The CDR3 is 15 amino acids. V was trimmed by 6 bases and J by 1 base, leaving 12 bases between them. CDR1 LNHDA and CDR2 SQIVND come from the germline V gene (reference sequence). The CDR3 DNA follows: TGTGCCAGTAGAGGGTGGACTGGGAACACCGGGGAGCTGTTTTTT. Encoded protein: CASRGWTGNTGELFF.

V usage is TRBV7-8 and J usage is TRBJ1-4; D uncertain. The V gene lost 5 bases and the J gene lost 7 bases, with 14 bases spanning the gap. Germline V CDR1 and CDR2: SGHVS, FQNEAQ. The CDR3 is 14 amino acids. CDR3 protein: CASSPRLGSEKLFF. DNA of the CDR3: TGTGCCAGCAGCCCCCGGTTAGGGAGTGAAAAACTGTTTTTT.

This clone appeared a single time. This rearrangement joins TRBV5-4 to TRBJ2-3, with 8 nucleotides matching TRBD2. Per the germline V gene, CDR1 is SGHNT and CDR2 is YYREEE (reference sequence). The CDR3 covers 16 residues. Trimming took 0 bases from V and 0 from J; bases not matched to a gene: 3. The CDR3 coding sequence is TGTGCCAGCAGCTTGGCGGGACTAGGAAGCACAGATACGCAGTATTTT. Residues: CASSLAGLGSTDTQYF.

This clone showed up just once. The chain employs TRBV9 and TRBJ1-3; D ambiguous. Germline assignment: CDR1 SGDLS and CDR2 YYNGEE. This CDR3 has 16 amino acids. Trimming removed 0 bases at V and 0 bases at J, with 10 bases between. The CDR3: CASSVDQVRSGNTIYF. In DNA form, the CDR3 reads TGTGCCAGCAGCGTAGATCAGGTTCGCTCTGGAAACACCATATATTTT.

CDR3 nucleotide sequence: TGTGCCAGTAGAAAAAGGGGTGGGTCGGCTAACTATGGCTACACCTTC. Residues: CASRKRGGSANYGYTF. The chain couples TRBV19 to TRBJ1-2, with a weak D call TRBD1 (5 bases). This CDR3 region has 16 residues. V was cut by 6 bases and J by 0 bases, with 17 bases left in between. Germline values: CDR1 LNHDA, CDR2 SQIVND (reference sequence).

The V gene is TRBV9, the J gene TRBJ1-1; a weak D match, TRBD1 (6 bases). Trimming stripped 0 bases from V and 3 bases from J, with 12 bases between. The V gene's germline CDR1 is SGDLS and CDR2 YYNGEE. CDR3 size: 15 residues. CDR3 nucleotides: TGTGCCAGCAGCGTAGCTCCGGGACACTACACTGAAGCTTTCTTT. Translation gives CASSVAPGHYTEAFF.

J is TRBJ1-2 and V is TRBV20-1; TRBD1 aligns across 10 bases. The CDR3 extends over 14 amino acids. V shed 3 bases and J 4 bases; nucleotides not matched to a gene: 5. Germline CDR1 DFQATT, CDR2 SNEGSKA (reference sequence). The CDR3 reads CSASRQGASYGYTF. CDR3 nucleotides: TGCAGTGCTAGTCGACAGGGGGCTAGCTATGGCTACACCTTC.

The chain uses TRBV3-1 (or the pseudogene TRBV3-2) and TRBJ2-7; TRBD2 matches 11 bases. This CDR3 has 17 amino acids. The germline CDR1 and CDR2 sequences are LGHDT and YNNKEL (reference sequence). The trim removed 1 base at V and 2 bases at J, leaving 7 bases unmatched. CDR3 coding DNA: TGTGCCAGCAGCCAAGTCCTAGCGGGGGGACCTCCCTACGAGCAGTACTTC. Translation gives CASSQVLAGGPPYEQYF.

This sequence joins TRBV18 and TRBJ1-1, with 7 bases that match TRBD1. The CDR3 has 15 residues. Germline CDR1 is KGHSH and CDR2 is LQKENI. V shed 4 bases and J 2 bases; nucleotides not matched to a gene: 7. The CDR3 DNA reads TGTGCCAGCTCACTTCAGGGACAGAGTAACACTGAAGCTTTCTTT. Protein: CASSLQGQSNTEAFF.

This chain connects TRBV3-1 (or the pseudogene TRBV3-2) to TRBJ2-7; D perhaps matches TRBD2 (7 bases). Trimming stripped 1 base from V and 5 bases from J, with 18 bases between. The V gene's germline CDR1 is LGHDT and CDR2 YNNKEL (reference sequence). This CDR3 is 16 amino acids long. For the CDR3, the DNA is TGTGCCAGCAGCCAAGCGTGGCCGAGGGGGGGCCACGAGCAGTACTTC. Amino acid sequence: CASSQAWPRGGHEQYF.